The 3 T cell receptor beta chains given below trace back to one sample, sequenced in a study of blood T cells in healthy people across ages. Primers used in a second PCR of about 7 to 11 cycles were a sample-barcoded 5' primer and a J-beta primer mix. TCRdb called the 5' RACE reads again in MiXCR, with one record for every CDR3 protein. The sample lists over 1.5 million distinct CDR3 sequences; around 48% were seen once. Sequenced sample: blood. All receptors derive from a middle-aged woman in good health.

The chain carries TRBV20-1 and TRBJ1-5; the D is unclear. The CDR3 is 13 amino acids. Germline assignment: CDR1 DFQATT and CDR2 SNEGSKA (reference sequence). V shed 7 bases and J shed 1 base, with 11 bases lying between them. CDR3 in amino acids: CSEGRGSNQPQHF. The DNA of the CDR3 is TGCAGTGAAGGCAGAGGGAGCAATCAGCCCCAGCATTTT.

This clonotype was picked up a small number of times. The chain couples TRBV12-3 or TRBV12-4 to TRBJ1-2; D ambiguous. The CDR3 has 16 residues. V lost 6 bases to trimming and J lost 2 bases, with 19 bases between them. DNA for the CDR3: TGTGCCAGCAGCCCCGTCAGCCGGGTGGGGAACTATGGCTACACCTTC. This encodes CASSPVSRVGNYGYTF.

V and J are TRBV12-3 or TRBV12-4 and TRBJ1-4; 9 bases fit TRBD1. The CDR3 is 15 amino acids. Trimming took 5 bases from V and 8 from J; bases not matched to a gene: 9. CDR3 DNA sequence: TGTGCCAGCAGTCAACTGACAGGGGGAGGAGAAAAACTGTTTTTT. Amino acids: CASSQLTGGGEKLFF.